Below are 25 T cell receptor beta chains sequenced from a single sample in a study of technical replicates of blood from a few donors. Here immunoSEQ multiplex PCR was the method, and the copy in TCRdb shows in-frame clones only, minus some. The data contain tens of thousands of clones, around 97% of them seen just once; the ten biggest clones take up over 0.2%. Sample: T cells isolated from PBMCs. These receptors all stem from a human donor in good health.

This chain uses TRBV30 with TRBJ1-6; the match to TRBD1 covers 7 bases. With V trimmed by 0 bases and J by 4 bases, 3 bases remained unmatched. The germline CDR1 and CDR2 sequences are GTSNPN and SVGIG (reference sequence). This CDR3 is 15 amino acids long. This CDR3 is CAWSVGTAYNSPLHF. DNA of the CDR3: TGTGCCTGGAGTGTGGGGACAGCATATAATTCACCCCTCCACTTT.

This rearrangement joins TRBV6-4 to TRBJ2-3, with 8 nucleotides matching TRBD1. Germline-derived CDR1 and CDR2 are MRHNA and SNTAGT. The CDR3 totals 16 residues. V dropped 5 bases and J dropped 2; count of bases not matched to a gene: 9. CDR3 sequence: CASSHWAGGNTDTQYF. For the CDR3, the DNA is TGTGCCAGCAGTCATTGGGCAGGGGGCAACACAGATACGCAGTATTTT.

The chain joins TRBV29-1 to TRBJ1-2, with 8 bases matching TRBD1. J lost 3 bases, V lost 6 bases, and 9 bases had no gene match. Germline V gene lookup returns CDR1 SQVTM and CDR2 ANQGSEA. The CDR3 extends over 14 amino acids. The chain's CDR3 is CSVPAPGQDYGYTF. CDR3 sequence (DNA): TGCAGCGTCCCCGCCCCGGGACAGGACTATGGCTACACCTTC.

V and J are TRBV5-1 and TRBJ1-1; TRBD1 agrees at 7 bases. Unmatched junction bases numbered 3, after V lost 3 bases and J lost 1 base. Germline V gives CDR1 SGHRS, CDR2 YFSETQ. This CDR3 is built from 14 residues. The CDR3 loop is CASSSRTGNTEAFF. The CDR3 nucleotides are TGCGCCAGCAGCTCCCGGACAGGGAACACTGAAGCTTTCTTT.

The chain recombines TRBV19 with TRBJ2-1; 7 bases map to TRBD2. CDR1 and CDR2 (germline): LNHDA, SQIVND (reference sequence). CDR3 length: 16 residues. V was pared by 5 bases and J by 6 bases, with 13 bases of the junction left unmatched. The CDR3: CASSPIGGRAGNEQFF. The CDR3 nucleotides are TGTGCCAGTAGTCCCATCGGCGGGAGAGCTGGCAATGAGCAGTTCTTC.

The chain has TRBV19 and TRBJ1-5; D unclear. The CDR3 runs to 14 residues. Germline V gene lookup returns CDR1 LNHDA and CDR2 SQIVND (reference sequence). Trimming pared 3 bases from V and 3 bases from J, leaving 9 bases between. This CDR3 is CASSISGNNQPQHF. CDR3 bases: TGTGCCAGTAGTATTTCGGGGAACAATCAGCCCCAGCATTTT.

This chain links TRBV7-3 with TRBJ2-7, with TRBD2 identical over 7 bases. Germline V gene lookup returns CDR1 SGHTA and CDR2 FQGTGA. V gave up 5 bases and J gave up 0 bases; unmatched junction bases: 13. There are 17 residues in the CDR3. The CDR3 coding sequence is TGTGCCAGCAGCCCACTGGGGGGACTATATCCCTCCTACGAGCAGTACTTC. It yields the protein CASSPLGGLYPSYEQYF. The full variable domain, its missing parts supplied by reference TRBV7-3 and TRBJ2-7, is GAGVSQTPSNKVTEKGKYVELRCDPISGHTALYWYRQSLGQGPEFLIYFQGTGAADDSGLPNDRFFAVRPEGSVSTLKIQRTERGDSAVYLCASSPLGGLYPSYEQYFGPGTRLTVT.

This rearrangement joins TRBV4-1 to TRBJ2-4; D not resolved. The CDR3 contains 15 residues. Germline V gene lookup returns CDR1 MGHRA and CDR2 YSYEKL. V was cut by 2 bases and J by 0 bases, with 8 bases left in between. CDR3 coding DNA: TGCGCCAGCAGCCAATCTATTATAGCCAAAAACATTCAGTACTTC. Translation gives CASSQSIIAKNIQYF.

The chain recombines TRBV6-5 with TRBJ1-2; D possibly corresponds to TRBD1 (5 bases). This CDR3 comprises 13 residues. CDR1 MNHEY and CDR2 SVGAGI come from the germline V gene. V was clipped by 6 bases and J by 6 bases, with 14 bases between them. CDR3 protein: CASRDVGGNGYTF. In DNA form, the CDR3 reads TGTGCCAGCAGGGATGTCGGGGGGAATGGCTACACCTTC.

This chain connects TRBV6-6 to TRBJ1-1, with D possibly TRBD1 on 5 matching bases. The V end lost 2 bases, the J end lost 8 bases, and 15 bases lay between the germline ends. Germline V gives CDR1 MNHNY, CDR2 SVGAGI (reference sequence). The CDR3 is made up of 14 amino acids. The CDR3: CASSYTPRVSEAFF. The CDR3 DNA sequence: TGTGCCAGCAGTTACACCCCCAGGGTATCAGAAGCTTTCTTT.

This chain links TRBV11-2 with TRBJ2-5; the D gene is possibly TRBD2 (6 bases). Germline V CDR1 and CDR2: SGHAT, FQNNGV. There are 15 residues in the CDR3. V dropped 0 bases and J dropped 2 bases, with 10 bases sitting between them. As DNA, the CDR3 is TGTGCCAGCAGCTTAGATCACAGCGGGCAAGAGACCCAGTACTTC. Protein: CASSLDHSGQETQYF.

The chain joins TRBV7-2 to TRBJ2-1; weak D call: TRBD2 (5 bases). The V end lost 5 bases, the J end lost 6 bases, and 17 bases lay between the germline ends. CDR1 is SGHTA, CDR2 FQGNSA, per germline. This CDR3 spans 15 amino acids. CDR3 coding DNA: TGTGCCAGCAGCCGGGGTGAACTAGTCCGCAATGAGCAGTTCTTC. It yields the protein CASSRGELVRNEQFF.

The rearrangement joins TRBV5-6 to TRBJ2-6, with TRBD1 as a possible D gene (6 bases). Per germline, CDR1 SGHDT and CDR2 YYEEEE. Trimming shortened V by 5 bases and J by 3 bases, and 12 bases separated the two germline ends. The CDR3 is 15 residues long. DNA of the CDR3: TGTGCCAGCAGGTACAGGGTGCTTGGGGCCAACGTCCTGACTTTC. It specifies CASRYRVLGANVLTF.

This clone was counted between two and nine times. The gene calls are TRBV6-4 and TRBJ2-5; 12 bases agree with TRBD2. Germline CDR1 MRHNA, CDR2 SNTAGT. Losses at the gene ends were 4 bases for V and 5 bases for J; bases not matched to a gene: 5. This CDR3 is 15 amino acids long. In DNA form, the CDR3 reads TGTGCCAGCAGTGGCCTAGCGGGGGGGCAGGAGACCCAGTACTTC. Protein product: CASSGLAGGQETQYF.

The chain couples TRBV27 to TRBJ1-1; TRBD1 might be the D (5 bases). Germline V gene data show CDR1 as MNHEY and CDR2 as SMNVEV (reference sequence). CDR3 length: 13 residues. The V and J ends lost 3 bases and 6 bases respectively, with 11 bases between them. DNA of the CDR3: TGTGCCAGCAGTTTGGAGGGGTTCGCTGAAGCTTTCTTT. Its protein is CASSLEGFAEAFF.

This chain links TRBV6-6 with TRBJ2-7; possible D gene TRBD2, 5 bases. Per germline, CDR1 MNHNY and CDR2 SVGAGI (reference sequence). The V end lost 8 bases, the J end lost 7 bases, and 15 bases lay between the germline ends. The CDR3 is 12 amino acids. The CDR3 bases are TGTGCCAGCCGGGTGGAAGGGAGAGAGCAGTACTTC. Protein sequence: CASRVEGREQYF.

This clone was recorded once. This chain connects TRBV7-9 to TRBJ2-7; 8 bases match TRBD1. Germline CDR1 and CDR2: SEHNR and FQNEAQ (reference sequence). Unmatched junction bases numbered 12, after V lost 5 bases and J lost 6 bases. The CDR3 loop spans 15 amino acids. CDR3 protein: CASSPRTGSLREQYF. The CDR3 nucleotides read TGTGCCAGCAGCCCTCGGACAGGGAGCTTGCGCGAGCAGTACTTC.

This clone was detected once. This rearrangement joins TRBV7-3 to TRBJ2-3, with a possible D match to TRBD2 (7 bases). The V gene lost 5 bases and the J gene lost 5 bases, with 20 bases spanning the gap. Per the germline V gene, CDR1 is SGHTA and CDR2 is FQGTGA. The CDR3 length is 16 residues. In DNA form, the CDR3 reads TGTGCCAGCAGCGCTACTCGGGGGGCCCCCGGAGATACGCAGTATTTT. The encoded protein is CASSATRGAPGDTQYF.

This sequence joins TRBV10-3 and TRBJ2-3; TRBD2 agrees at 9 bases. V lost 6 bases to trimming and J lost 2 bases; unmatched junction nucleotides: 6. CDR3 length equals 15 residues. Germline lookup yields CDR1 ENHRY and CDR2 SYGVKD. CDR3 DNA: TGTGCCATCAGGATGACTAGCGGCTCCACAGATACGCAGTATTTT. It encodes CAIRMTSGSTDTQYF.

The chain combines TRBV11-2 with TRBJ1-1, with TRBD1 as a possible D gene (5 bases). Germline V gives CDR1 SGHAT, CDR2 FQNNGV. CDR3 length equals 18 residues. V was clipped by 5 bases and J by 1 base, with 23 bases between them. The CDR3 bases are TGTGCCAGCAGCCCCGGCCGCGTTTTAAGGGGCCCGAACACTGAAGCTTTCTTT. Translated: CASSPGRVLRGPNTEAFF.

The J gene is TRBJ1-5, the V gene TRBV28; D is ambiguous. The CDR3 consists of 16 residues. The germline V gene encodes CDR1 MDHEN and CDR2 SYDVKM. Trimming cost V 5 bases and J 0 bases, with 14 bases left between them. The CDR3 bases are TGTGCCAGCAGTGGTTGGGCGTTAAATAGCAATCAGCCCCAGCATTTT. Protein: CASSGWALNSNQPQHF. Variable domain in full (rest from reference TRBV28 and TRBJ1-5): DVKVTQSSRYLVKRTGEKVFLECVQDMDHENMFWYRQDPGLGLRLIYFSYDVKMKEKGDIPEGYSVSREKKERFSLILESASTNQTSMYLCASSGWALNSNQPQHFGDGTRLSIL.

This clone appeared once. V gene TRBV7-6 combines with J gene TRBJ2-2; D gene unclear. V gave up 2 bases and J gave up 5 bases, with 6 bases separating them. CDR1 is SGHVS, CDR2 FNYEAQ, per germline. CDR3 length: 13 residues. The CDR3 bases are TGTGCCAGCAGCTTATTCATGACCGGGGAGCTGTTTTTT. Its protein product is CASSLFMTGELFF. Full variable domain (missing parts from reference TRBV7-6 and TRBJ2-2): GAGVSQSPRYKVTKRGQDVALRCDPISGHVSLYWYRQALGQGPEFLTYFNYEAQQDKSGLPNDRFSAERPEGSISTLTIQRTEQRDSAMYRCASSLFMTGELFFGEGSRLTVL.

V usage is TRBV7-3 and J usage is TRBJ2-1; TRBD2 aligns across 12 bases. The V gene end was trimmed by 5 bases and the J gene end by 2 bases; junction bases not matched to a gene: 16. The CDR3 length is 20 residues. Germline V gene lookup returns CDR1 SGHTA and CDR2 FQGTGA. The CDR3: CASSPWTSGASWDAYNEQFF. The CDR3 coding sequence is TGTGCCAGCAGCCCCTGGACTAGCGGGGCGTCATGGGACGCCTACAATGAGCAGTTCTTC. The whole variable domain, remainder taken from reference TRBV7-3 and TRBJ2-1, is GAGVSQTPSNKVTEKGKYVELRCDPISGHTALYWYRQSLGQGPEFLIYFQGTGAADDSGLPNDRFFAVRPEGSVSTLKIQRTERGDSAVYLCASSPWTSGASWDAYNEQFFGPGTRLTVL.

The count of this clone is one. The chain couples TRBV7-9 to TRBJ1-3, with TRBD1 as a possible D gene (5 bases). V lost 6 bases, J lost 3 bases, and 15 bases lay in between. CDR1 and CDR2 from the germline V gene are SEHNR and FQNEAQ (reference sequence). This CDR3 contains 15 residues. CDR3 DNA: TGTGCCAGCAGGCCCCCGGGGGGTGATGGAAACACCATATATTTT. Residues: CASRPPGGDGNTIYF. Filled out from reference TRBV7-9 and TRBJ1-3, the complete variable domain reads DTGVSQNPRHKITKRGQNVTFRCDPISEHNRLYWYRQTLGQGPEFLTYFQNEAQLEKSRLLSDRFSAERPKGSFSTLEIQRTEQGDSAMYLCASRPPGGDGNTIYFGEGSWLTVV.

The chain employs TRBV6-1 and TRBJ2-3; D may be TRBD1 or TRBD2 (5 bases each). The CDR3 covers 14 residues. The V and J ends lost 8 bases and 3 bases respectively, with 15 bases between them. Looked up from germline, CDR1 is MNHNS and CDR2 is SASEGT. The CDR3 sequence: CASGGGVGTDTQYF. The CDR3 DNA sequence: TGTGCCAGCGGTGGGGGAGTTGGTACAGATACGCAGTATTTT.